The sequence of this T cell receptor beta chain was determined in a study of beta chain features in type 1 diabetes. About the study: The samples had 85 million to 130 million sorted cells examined in all.

Germline CDR1 LGHNA, CDR2 YSLEER. Trimming removed 4 bases from V and 0 bases from J; junction bases left unmatched: 15. CDR3 size: 18 residues. Regarding the study as a whole: For Type 1 diabetes patients, all four CD4+ subsets carried TCRB CDR3s that were moderately but significantly shorter. TCRB repertoires of naive, central memory and Treg cells appeared more similar among patients than among healthy donors.

With regard to this clone: Its antigen is undetermined.

Naive, central memory, regulatory and stem cell-like memory cells within the CD4+ compartment were sorted using CD45RO/CCR7/CD25/CD127/CD95/CD27. Since all of the isolated RNA was reverse transcribed, expressed TCRB transcripts were what got sequenced. Libraries were prepared by immunoSEQ multiplex PCR; TCRdb keeps only in-frame clonotypes and omits some of them. The table shows around 250,000 clones, with more than 65% occurring only once. The sample consisted of naive CD4+ T cells from blood. The TCR comes from a man younger than 40 in good health. The V gene is TRBV4-3, the J gene TRBJ2-7; 7 bases agree with TRBD2. CDR3 sequence (DNA): TGCGCCAGCAGCCGGGCCATAGTGAGCGGGACGAGCTCCTACGAGCAGTACTTC. It codes for CASSRAIVSGTSSYEQYF.